This TCR beta chain was found in a study of blood T cell repertoires in COVID-19. The protocol was immunoSEQ multiplex PCR, while the TCRdb copy is restricted to in-frame clones and leaves out a portion. Of some 200,000 clones in the sample, about 81% are singletons; the top ten hold 13% to 15%. Trimming left V 0 bases short and J 5 bases short, with 10 bases between. The CDR3 covers 15 residues. Germline CDR1 reads MNHEY; CDR2 reads SMNVEV (reference sequence). V is TRBV27 and J is TRBJ2-2, with a weak D call TRBD2 (6 bases). This receptor was obtained from a man aged 25-45 years with active or convalescent COVID-19. The sequenced material came from peripheral blood. Here the CDR3 reads CASSLSGTPTGELFF. The CDR3 coding sequence is TGTGCCAGCAGTTTATCAGGGACTCCAACCGGGGAGCTGTTTTTT.